These 3 T cell receptor beta chains share one sample of origin, sequenced in a study of early T cells in non-severe SARS-CoV-2 infection. One entry per CDR3 protein results from TCRdb running MiXCR on the 5' RACE reads. The sample records around 37,000 distinct CDR3 sequences, about 9.9% being singletons. The sample comprised whole blood. Receptors originate from an adult who was a healthcare worker with PCR-confirmed SARS-CoV-2 infection or an uninfected control (not recorded which).

This chain connects TRBV15 to TRBJ1-4; TRBD1 aligns across 8 bases. CDR3 length equals 13 residues. Germline V gene sequence: CDR1 LNHNV, CDR2 YYDKDF (reference sequence). V was pared by 2 bases and J by 12 bases, with 5 bases of the junction left unmatched. The CDR3 loop reads CATSRLGQGQLFF. The DNA of the CDR3 is TGTGCCACCAGCAGACTCGGACAGGGACAACTGTTTTTT.

This clonotype was counted only a few times. The genes are TRBV2 and TRBJ2-1; weak D call: TRBD1 (6 bases). CDR1 SNHLY and CDR2 FYNNEI come from the germline V gene. Trimming shortened V by 1 base and J by 9 bases, and 7 bases separated the two germline ends. This CDR3 has 12 residues. The CDR3 DNA is TGTGCCAGCAGTGAAGTGGGGGCTGAGCAGTTCTTC. This codes for CASSEVGAEQFF.

This clonotype is judged medium-sized (0.01 to 0.1%). This chain connects TRBV12-3 or TRBV12-4 to TRBJ2-1; TRBD2 matches at 12 bases. The V segment lost 7 bases and the J segment 8 bases; nucleotides outside the gene matches: 6. CDR3 size: 14 residues. This CDR3 reads CASNPSGGEDEQFF. The CDR3 region has the DNA TGTGCCAGCAACCCTAGCGGGGGGGAGGATGAGCAGTTCTTC.